This note documents a single T cell receptor beta chain sequence. The data derive from a study of blood T cell repertoires in COVID-19. Across the whole study: There were acute and convalescent COVID-19 samples, and they came from the United States, Italy and Spain. Nucleic acid was either cDNA or gDNA, and it came from T cells, B-cell-depleted T cells, or PBMCs.

CDR3 length equals 15 residues. CDR1 and CDR2 from the germline V gene are MNHNS and SASEGT. Trimming shortened V by 3 bases and J by 3 bases, and 15 bases separated the two germline ends. As handled by the study authors: Estimation of nucleated cell counts relied on the amplification of reference gene primers. The data were produced by immunoSEQ multiplex PCR, yet TCRdb's version contains in-frame clones alone and is incomplete. V, J and clone size are those of that table, while D and trimming were read from the DNA. The data contain about 440,000 clones, 70% to 90% of them singletons. Seattle's enrolled individuals joined amid active infection and were then monitored longitudinally.

The V call is TRBV6-1, the J call TRBJ2-7; perhaps TRBD1 as D (6 bases). This TCR was sampled from a woman in her forties or fifties with COVID-19, enrolled during active disease. Material for sequencing was peripheral blood. The CDR3: CASSEYTGNLYEQYF. The CDR3 coding sequence is TGTGCCAGCAGTGAGTACACAGGGAACCTCTACGAGCAGTACTTC.